The 28 T cell receptor beta chains below come from one sample, sequenced in a study of blood T cell repertoires in COVID-19. TCRdb keeps only in-frame clones here, not all; method: immunoSEQ multiplex PCR. The sample holds 80,000 to 90,000 clones; more than 75% are singletons and the top ten take about 14%. Sequenced material: peripheral blood. The receptors here all came from a woman in her 70s with acute or convalescent COVID-19.

This chain connects TRBV28 to TRBJ2-2; tentatively, D is TRBD2 (6 bases). V dropped 1 base and J dropped 7 bases, with 25 bases sitting between them. The CDR3 length is 19 residues. Per the germline V gene, CDR1 is MDHEN and CDR2 is SYDVKM. Here the CDR3 reads CASSLFSLKDWGDIGELFF. In DNA, the CDR3 is TGTGCCAGCAGTTTATTTAGCCTCAAGGACTGGGGGGATATCGGGGAGCTGTTTTTT.

V gene TRBV28 combines with J gene TRBJ2-1; the D gene is possibly TRBD2 (6 bases). Looked up from germline, CDR1 is MDHEN and CDR2 is SYDVKM. This CDR3 comprises 15 residues. V was clipped by 2 bases and J by 4 bases, with 12 bases between them. The CDR3 spells CASSLALAVYNEQFF. CDR3 DNA: TGTGCCAGCAGTTTAGCACTAGCAGTTTACAATGAGCAGTTCTTC.

The chain carries TRBV10-2 and TRBJ2-5; 9 nucleotides line up with TRBD1. CDR3 length: 16 residues. V lost 0 bases, J lost 5 bases, and 7 bases stayed unmatched. Germline V gene lookup returns CDR1 WSHSY and CDR2 SAAADI. CDR3 residues: CASSESSTGGRETQYF. The CDR3 nucleotides read TGCGCCAGCAGTGAGTCGAGTACAGGGGGCAGGGAGACCCAGTACTTC.

DNA of the CDR3: TGTGCCAGCAGCTTAGGTTGGACAGAGAACACTGAAGCTTTCTTT. This sequence encodes CASSLGWTENTEAFF. The J gene is TRBJ1-1, the V gene TRBV11-2; maybe TRBD1 (6 bases). The germline gives CDR1 SGHAT, CDR2 FQNNGV. The CDR3 spans 15 residues. V lost 1 base, J lost 1 base, and 10 bases lay in between.

The V gene is TRBV6-5, the J gene TRBJ1-5; D unresolved. Germline CDR1 reads MNHEY; CDR2 reads SVGAGI. The CDR3 is 12 residues long. V gave up 2 bases and J gave up 6 bases, with 5 bases separating them. The CDR3 sequence: CASSYIGQPQHF. The CDR3 DNA reads TGTGCCAGCAGTTACATCGGTCAGCCCCAGCATTTT.

This chain links TRBV15 with TRBJ2-3; D is perhaps TRBD2 (5 bases). The ends were cut back, 1 base at V and 2 bases at J, with 7 bases in the middle. Germline assignment: CDR1 LNHNV and CDR2 YYDKDF (reference sequence). CDR3 length: 14 residues. The chain's CDR3 is CATSRAGSTDTQYF. CDR3 in DNA: TGTGCCACCAGCAGAGCGGGATCCACAGATACGCAGTATTTT.

CDR3 amino acids: CAISNRQGGYEQYV. The CDR3 nucleotides are TGTGCCATCAGTAATAGACAGGGAGGTTACGAGCAGTACGTC. The rearrangement links TRBV10-3 to TRBJ2-7; D possibly corresponds to TRBD1 (7 bases). This CDR3 has 14 residues. Germline assignment: CDR1 ENHRY and CDR2 SYGVKD. Trimming took 5 bases from V and 4 from J, leaving 15 bases between them.

This rearrangement joins TRBV7-9 to TRBJ1-4; D may be TRBD1 (6 bases). The CDR3 is made up of 17 amino acids. CDR1 is SEHNR and CDR2 is FQNEAQ in the germline V gene (reference sequence). With 7 bases removed from V and 0 bases from J, the gap between germline ends came to 18 bases. For the CDR3, the DNA is TGTGCCAGCACCCAAGGGGGGCTGATTGCAACTAATGAAAAACTGTTTTTT. Amino acid sequence: CASTQGGLIATNEKLFF.

This clone occurred a few times. V usage is TRBV2 and J usage is TRBJ1-1; TRBD1 aligns across 9 bases. CDR1 is SNHLY and CDR2 is FYNNEI in the germline V gene. The CDR3 loop spans 13 amino acids. The V and J ends lost 8 bases and 4 bases, in that order; junction bases with no gene match: 5. The CDR3 is CASRQGEGTEAFF. CDR3 DNA: TGTGCCAGCCGACAGGGGGAAGGCACTGAAGCTTTCTTT.

This clone was counted between two and nine times. The V and J genes are TRBV29-1 and TRBJ1-1; D is undetermined. CDR3 length equals 12 residues. V gave up 4 bases and J gave up 1 base, with 7 bases separating them. Germline-derived CDR1 and CDR2 are SQVTM and ANQGSEA. The CDR3 is CSVGGQNTEAFF. DNA of the CDR3: TGCAGCGTTGGTGGCCAGAACACTGAAGCTTTCTTT. Full variable domain (remainder filled in from reference TRBV29-1 and TRBJ1-1): SAVISQKPSRDICQRGTSLTIQCQVDSQVTMMFWYRQQPGQSLTLIATANQGSEATYESGFVIDKFPISRPNLTFSTLTVSNMSPEDSSIYLCSVGGQNTEAFFGQGTRLTVV.

The J gene is TRBJ2-2, the V gene TRBV25-1, with D perhaps matching TRBD2 (7 bases). The CDR3 totals 15 residues. Trimming took 7 bases from V and 3 from J, leaving 15 bases between them. Germline CDR1 is MGHDK and CDR2 is SYGVNS. CDR3 sequence reads: CASKGGSRYTGELFF. The CDR3 nucleotides are TGTGCCAGCAAGGGGGGGTCCCGGTACACCGGGGAGCTGTTTTTT.

The chain uses TRBV7-2 and TRBJ2-4; a possible D gene is TRBD1 (6 bases). The CDR3 contains 15 residues. Germline CDR1 SGHTA, CDR2 FQGNSA. Trimming removed 1 base from V and 2 bases from J, with 9 bases in between. DNA for the CDR3: TGTGCCAGCAGCTTAGTTCAGGGGACCAAAAACATTCAGTACTTC. Its protein is CASSLVQGTKNIQYF. The full variable domain, in which reference TRBV7-2 and TRBJ2-4 provide the parts outside the CDR3, is GAGVSQSPSNKVTEKGKDVELRCDPISGHTALYWYRQSLGQGLEFLIYFQGNSAPDKSGLPSDRFSAERTGGSVSTLTIQRTQQEDSAVYLCASSLVQGTKNIQYFGAGTRLSVL.

V usage is TRBV19 and J usage is TRBJ2-1; 10 nucleotides line up with TRBD2. This CDR3 is built from 16 residues. J was trimmed by 3 bases and V by 2 bases; bases with no gene match: 4. Looked up from germline, CDR1 is LNHDA and CDR2 is SQIVND (reference sequence). CDR3 region: CASSITGLAVYNEQFF. In DNA form, the CDR3 reads TGTGCCAGTAGTATAACAGGACTAGCGGTCTACAATGAGCAGTTCTTC.

This clone appeared once. The V and J genes are TRBV2 and TRBJ1-1; a possible D gene is TRBD1 (5 bases). Looked up from germline, CDR1 is SNHLY and CDR2 is FYNNEI. Trimming left V 7 bases short and J 1 base short, with 10 bases between. This CDR3 is 13 amino acids long. CDR3 sequence: CASTQGANTEAFF. The CDR3 DNA reads TGTGCCAGCACGCAGGGTGCGAACACTGAAGCTTTCTTT.

This clone is a singleton in its sample. This chain links TRBV21-1 with TRBJ2-1; the D call in the table, TRBD1, was not verified against the DNA. TRBV21-1 is reported as a pseudogene. The CDR3 runs 15 residues. This CDR3 reads CASRRGQGAYNEQFF. The DNA of the CDR3 is TGTGCCAGCCGCCGGGGACAGGGGGCTTACAATGAGCAGTTCTTC.

J is TRBJ2-1 and V is TRBV4-2, with 11 bases aligning to TRBD2. Trimming removed 0 bases from V and 3 bases from J; junction bases left unmatched: 7. This CDR3 contains 18 residues. Germline CDR1 is LGHNA and CDR2 is YNFKEQ. CDR3 sequence: CASSQDASGGTHYNEQFF. In nucleotides, the CDR3 is TGTGCCAGCAGCCAAGATGCTAGCGGGGGGACTCACTACAATGAGCAGTTCTTC.

This chain's CDR3 is CASSAPGLAEYF. The DNA for the CDR3 is TGTGCCAGCAGCGCTCCGGGACTAGCGGAGTATTTT. The chain recombines TRBV27 with TRBJ2-3; 11 bases are a match to TRBD2. From germline, CDR1 is MNHEY and CDR2 SMNVEV (reference sequence). The CDR3 has 12 amino acids. V dropped 6 bases and J dropped 13; count of bases not matched to a gene: 6.

In its sample, this clone was seen once. V usage is TRBV18 and J usage is TRBJ2-1; 14 bases are shared with TRBD2. This CDR3 has 16 residues. V was pared by 4 bases and J by 8 bases, with 7 bases of the junction left unmatched. CDR1 and CDR2 (germline): KGHSH, LQKENI. CDR3 protein: CASSLSGTSGRDEQFF. The CDR3 DNA is TGTGCCAGCTCACTGTCCGGGACTAGCGGGAGAGATGAGCAGTTCTTC.

The chain recombines TRBV5-4 with TRBJ2-2; 12 positions agree with TRBD2. The CDR3 is made up of 16 amino acids. From germline, CDR1 is SGHNT and CDR2 YYREEE (reference sequence). V trimming: 0 bases; J trimming: 6 bases; junction bases outside the gene matches: 3. The chain's CDR3 is CASSLGRLAGAGELFF. Here the CDR3 DNA reads TGTGCCAGCAGCTTGGGGCGACTAGCGGGAGCCGGGGAGCTGTTTTTT.

This chain joins TRBV19 and TRBJ1-5, with a possible D match to TRBD1 (5 bases). Germline assignment: CDR1 LNHDA and CDR2 SQIVND (reference sequence). V lost 9 bases and J lost 2, with 20 bases in between. CDR3 length: 16 residues. CDR3 protein: CARTGRGRKGNQPQHF. The CDR3 nucleotides read TGTGCCAGGACGGGGAGGGGAAGGAAGGGCAATCAGCCCCAGCATTTT.

The V gene is TRBV2, the J gene TRBJ1-6; 9 nucleotides match TRBD1. V dropped 4 bases and J dropped 0; count of bases not matched to a gene: 7. Germline CDR1 SNHLY, CDR2 FYNNEI. The CDR3 loop spans 18 amino acids. The CDR3 coding sequence is TGTGCCAGCAGTGTACCTGGGACAGGGTCCTCCTATAATTCACCCCTCCACTTT. This encodes CASSVPGTGSSYNSPLHF.

The CDR3 DNA reads as TGTGCCACTCGAGGGCTAGCGGACACCGGGGAGCTGTTTTTT. Its translation: CATRGLADTGELFF. The rearrangement joins TRBV19 to TRBJ2-2; 7 nucleotides align to TRBD2. Germline CDR1 is LNHDA and CDR2 is SQIVND (reference sequence). CDR3 size: 14 residues. Trimming cost V 10 bases and J 3 bases; bases outside gene matches: 8.

V is TRBV4-1 and J is TRBJ1-5; TRBD1 is a possible D gene (5 bases). The CDR3 is made up of 15 amino acids. CDR1 and CDR2 (germline): MGHRA, YSYEKL. V was clipped by 4 bases and J by 7 bases, with 17 bases between them. In nucleotides, the CDR3 is TGCGCCAGCAGCCCTCCGGGACTACTCACACAGCCCCAGCATTTT. Encoded protein: CASSPPGLLTQPQHF.

The chain employs TRBV19 and TRBJ2-6, with TRBD2 as a possible D gene (6 bases). This CDR3 region has 16 residues. In germline, CDR1 is LNHDA, CDR2 SQIVND (reference sequence). The V end was cut by 6 bases, the J end by 4 bases, with 16 bases between. This CDR3 reads CASRSGTLKGANVLTF. The DNA for the CDR3 is TGTGCCAGTAGGAGTGGGACTCTCAAAGGGGCCAACGTCCTGACTTTC.

The gene calls are TRBV19 and TRBJ2-2; 9 positions match TRBD1. CDR1 is LNHDA and CDR2 is SQIVND in the germline V gene (reference sequence). The CDR3 sequence is 17 residues long. The ends lost 3 bases at V and 0 bases at J; junction bases unmatched: 5. As DNA, the CDR3 is TGTGCCAGTAGTATTGGAGGGACAGGGTCGAACACCGGGGAGCTGTTTTTT. It is translated as CASSIGGTGSNTGELFF. The entire variable domain, with the rest obtained from reference TRBV19 and TRBJ2-2, is as follows: DGGITQSPKYLFRKEGQNVTLSCEQNLNHDAMYWYRQDPGQGLRLIYYSQIVNDFQKGDIAEGYSVSREKKESFPLTVTSAQKNPTAFYLCASSIGGTGSNTGELFFGEGSRLTVL.

V usage is TRBV18 and J usage is TRBJ1-5; D perhaps matches TRBD1 (6 bases). Trimming removed 4 bases at V and 5 bases at J, with 15 bases between. This CDR3 has 15 amino acids. Germline assignment: CDR1 KGHSH and CDR2 LQKENI. CDR3 bases: TGTGCCAGCTCACATGAAGCAGGGGCCGATCAGCCCCAGCATTTT. Translated: CASSHEAGADQPQHF.

The chain joins TRBV14 to TRBJ1-3, with a weak D call TRBD1 (5 bases). With 4 bases removed from V and 0 bases from J, the gap between germline ends came to 10 bases. Germline loops: CDR1 SGHDN, CDR2 FVKESK. There are 15 residues in the CDR3. The CDR3 is CASSRQLSSGNTIYF. CDR3 nucleotide sequence: TGTGCCAGCAGCCGACAGCTTAGCTCTGGAAACACCATATATTTT.

The V call is TRBV19, the J call TRBJ1-5; possibly TRBD1 for D (5 bases). Germline assignment: CDR1 LNHDA and CDR2 SQIVND (reference sequence). V dropped 1 base and J dropped 2 bases, with 15 bases sitting between them. CDR3 size: 17 residues. The CDR3 DNA is TGTGCCAGTAGTATAGGGACGGGGGTTGGAGGCAATCAGCCCCAGCATTTT. Amino acids: CASSIGTGVGGNQPQHF.